A selection of T cell receptor beta chains follows, all from one sample in a study of T-cell memory formation after mild COVID-19. MiXCR, run by TCRdb on the 5' RACE reads, gives a single entry per CDR3 protein. This table holds 560,000 or so distinct CDR3 sequences, roughly 17% found once. Sequencing used PBMCs or a T cell subset sorted from them (not recorded which). The receptors were sampled from an adult woman who had mild COVID-19 (a few samples of this study predate the infection). Cell type and time point are not known. Each CDR3 is given with its conserved first and last residue. A D gene is named only where the DNA matches it firmly. Not every row has a clone size; where given, it reads once, few, many or a size class.

few	TRBJ2-3	TRBD2	TRBV30	TGTGCCTGGAGTGTATGGACAGCGGGGGGCCCCCGGGGAGATACGCAGTATTTT	CAWSVWTAGGPRGDTQYF
.	TRBJ1-5	.	TRBV7-2	TGTGCCAGCAGCCCGGGACATTCTACTCTCAATCAGCCCCAGCATTTT	CASSPGHSTLNQPQHF
.	TRBJ2-3	.	TRBV20-1	TGCAGTGCCCCAACGGAGGGGGGGCCGAGGTTAGATACGCAGTATTTT	CSAPTEGGPRLDTQYF
.	TRBJ2-3	.	TRBV7-6	TGTGCCAGCAGCCCTGCTAGCGTCTGGACAGATACGCAGTATTTT	CASSPASVWTDTQYF
many	TRBJ2-2	TRBD1	TRBV12-3/TRBV12-4	TGTGCCAGCAGTTCCGGACAGGGGACCGGGGAGCTGTTTTTT	CASSSGQGTGELFF
.	TRBJ2-4	.	TRBV5-1	TGCGCCAGCAGCTTGGGTGGTGTACGGGGTAACATTCAGTACTTC	CASSLGGVRGNIQYF
few	TRBJ1-1	TRBD1	TRBV5-1	TGCGCCAGCAGCATACCGAACGGACAGGGGGCCCTTAATGAAGCTTTCTTT	CASSIPNGQGALNEAFF
few	TRBJ2-1	TRBD2	TRBV10-3	TGTGCCATCAGTGAGTGTGATAGCGGGAGATGTAATGAGCAGTTCTTC	CAISECDSGRCNEQFF
.	TRBJ2-1	TRBD1	TRBV29-1	TGCAGCGTTGAATCTCCAGGGGGCTTCCACAATGAGCAGTTCTTC	CSVESPGGFHNEQFF
few	TRBJ1-2	.	TRBV11-2	TGTGCCAGCAGCCTGTACTCCGGCTATGGCTACACCTTC	CASSLYSGYGYTF
few	TRBJ2-2	TRBD2	TRBV12-3/TRBV12-4	TGTGCCAGCAGTACGTCTAGCGGGGGTCTGAACACCGGGGAGCTGTTTTTT	CASSTSSGGLNTGELFF
.	TRBJ2-2	TRBD2	TRBV27	TGTGCCAGCAGTTTACGAGGACTAGCAACCGGGGAGCTGTTTTTT	CASSLRGLATGELFF
few	TRBJ1-2	TRBD1	TRBV18	TGTGCCAGCTCACCGGCCCAGGGGGAAGGCTACACCTTC	CASSPAQGEGYTF
few	TRBJ1-1	.	TRBV10-3	TGTGCCATCGCGGATAACACTGAAGCTTTCTTT	CAIADNTEAFF
.	TRBJ2-1	TRBD1	TRBV6-5	TGTGCCAGCAATAACAGGGGGCTAATAAATGAGCAGTTCTTC	CASNNRGLINEQFF
.	TRBJ2-5	.	TRBV12-3/TRBV12-4	TGTGCCAGCAGCTGGGACGGGGTTAGTGAGACCCAGTACTTC	CASSWDGVSETQYF
once	TRBJ2-1	.	TRBV7-3	TGTGCCAGCAGCCCACGTTGGGATGAGCAGTTCTTC	CASSPRWDEQFF
few	TRBJ2-3	.	TRBV10-3	TGTGCCGTCAGCGGTCCCACAGATACGCAGTATTTT	CAVSGPTDTQYF
few	TRBJ2-7	TRBD1	TRBV23-1	TGCGCCAGCAGCCAAGCCGGGACAGACTCAAACGAGCAGTACTTC	CASSQAGTDSNEQYF
many	TRBJ1-4	TRBD1	TRBV29-1	TGCAGCGTTGATTCCGGGACAGGGAGTGAAAAACTGTTTTTT	CSVDSGTGSEKLFF